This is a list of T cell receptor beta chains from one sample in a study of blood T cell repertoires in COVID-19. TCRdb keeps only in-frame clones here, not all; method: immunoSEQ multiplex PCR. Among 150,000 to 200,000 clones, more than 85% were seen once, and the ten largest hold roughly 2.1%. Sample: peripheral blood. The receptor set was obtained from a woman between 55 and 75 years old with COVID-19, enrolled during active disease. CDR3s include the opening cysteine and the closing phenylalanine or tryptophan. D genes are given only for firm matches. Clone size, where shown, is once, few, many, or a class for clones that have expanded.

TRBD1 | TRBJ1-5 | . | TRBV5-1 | CASSLVGTANDPQHF | TGCGCCAGCAGCTTGGTCGGGACAGCTAACGATCCCCAGCATTTT
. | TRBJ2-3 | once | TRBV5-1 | CASSLAQDTQYF | TGCGCCAGCAGCTTGGCCCAGGATACGCAGTATTTT
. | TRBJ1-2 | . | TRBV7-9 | CASSLAREPLYGYTF | TGTGCCAGCAGCTTAGCGAGAGAGCCTCTCTATGGCTACACCTTC
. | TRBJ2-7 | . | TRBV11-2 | CASSLTSREQYF | TGTGCCAGCAGCTTGACATCTCGCGAGCAGTACTTC
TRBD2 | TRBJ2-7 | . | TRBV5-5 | CASSLSGGSYEQYF | TGTGCCAGCAGCTTGTCGGGGGGATCCTACGAGCAGTACTTC
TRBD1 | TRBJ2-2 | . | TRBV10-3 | CAISAATGGTGELFF | TGTGCCATCAGTGCTGCGACAGGGGGCACCGGGGAGCTGTTTTTT
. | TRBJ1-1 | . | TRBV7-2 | CASSLDGGNTEAFF | TGTGCCAGCAGCTTAGACGGGGGAAACACTGAAGCTTTCTTT
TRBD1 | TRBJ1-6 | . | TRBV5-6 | CASSVGQGSSPLHF | TGTGCCAGCAGCGTTGGACAGGGGAGCTCACCCCTCCACTTT
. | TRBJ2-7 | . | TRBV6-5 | CASTKLQGGEQYF | TGTGCCAGCACCAAACTCCAGGGTGGCGAGCAGTACTTC
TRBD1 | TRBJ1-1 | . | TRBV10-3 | CAISKTGGGKAFF | TGTGCCATCAGTAAAACAGGGGGAGGTAAAGCTTTCTTT
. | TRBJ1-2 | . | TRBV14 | CASSQVSVNYGYTF | TGTGCCAGCAGCCAAGTCTCCGTTAACTATGGCTACACCTTC
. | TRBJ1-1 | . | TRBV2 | CASSNEGNTEAFF | TGTGCCAGCAGTAACGAGGGGAACACTGAAGCTTTCTTT
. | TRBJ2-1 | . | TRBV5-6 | CASSSLTNEQFF | TGTGCCAGCAGCTCTCTAACCAATGAGCAGTTCTTC
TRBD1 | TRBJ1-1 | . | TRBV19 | CASSPRQGRGNTEAFF | TGTGCCAGTAGTCCTCGACAGGGAAGAGGGAACACTGAAGCTTTCTTT
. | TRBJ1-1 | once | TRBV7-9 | CASSPSTATSEAFF | TGTGCCAGCAGCCCATCGACAGCTACCTCTGAAGCTTTCTTT
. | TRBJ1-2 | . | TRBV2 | CASSEEEGYTF | TGTGCCAGCAGTGAGGAGGAGGGCTACACCTTC
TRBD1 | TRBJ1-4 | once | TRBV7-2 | CASSGGRGREKLFF | TGTGCCAGCTCCGGGGGCAGGGGGAGAGAAAAACTGTTTTTT
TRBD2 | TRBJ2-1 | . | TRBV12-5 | CASGLTRTSGGGEQFF | TGTGCTAGTGGTTTGACCCGGACTAGCGGGGGTGGTGAGCAGTTCTTC
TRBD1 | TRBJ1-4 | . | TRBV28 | CASSSDRGAGEKLFF | TGTGCCAGCAGTTCGGACAGGGGAGCCGGAGAAAAACTGTTTTTT
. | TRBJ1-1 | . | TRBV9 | CASSNRVGGTEAFF | TGTGCCAGCAGCAACAGGGTGGGCGGCACTGAAGCTTTCTTT
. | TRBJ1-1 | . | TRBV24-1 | CATSDGGQNEAFF | TGTGCCACCAGTGATGGCGGACAGAACGAAGCTTTCTTT
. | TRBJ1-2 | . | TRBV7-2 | CASSETTGMVWVYGYTF | TGTGCCAGCAGCGAAACCACAGGGATGGTTTGGGTTTATGGCTACACCTTC
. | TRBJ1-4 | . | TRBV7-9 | CASSFSSTNEKLFF | TGTGCCAGCAGCTTCAGTTCAACTAATGAAAAACTGTTTTTT
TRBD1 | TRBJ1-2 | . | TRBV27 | CASSLGQGAPSNYGYTF | TGTGCCAGCAGTTTAGGGCAGGGGGCACCTTCTAACTATGGCTACACCTTC
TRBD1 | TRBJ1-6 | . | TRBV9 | CASSEQGPHNSPLHF | TGTGCCAGCAGTGAACAGGGGCCGCATAATTCACCCCTCCACTTT
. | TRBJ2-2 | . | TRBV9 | CASSRDLSTGELFF | TGTGCCAGCAGCCGGGACTTATCCACCGGGGAGCTGTTTTTT
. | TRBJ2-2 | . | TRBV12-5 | CASGPGDPNTGELFF | TGTGCTAGTGGCCCAGGGGACCCCAACACCGGGGAGCTGTTTTTT
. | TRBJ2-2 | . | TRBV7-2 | CASSLKQGTGELFF | TGTGCCAGCAGCCTGAAACAGGGAACCGGGGAGCTGTTTTTT
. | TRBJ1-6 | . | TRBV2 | CASSAGQDNSPLHF | TGTGCCAGCAGTGCGGGACAAGATAATTCACCCCTCCACTTT
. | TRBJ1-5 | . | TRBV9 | CASSVRADANQPQHF | TGTGCCAGCAGCGTAAGAGCGGACGCCAATCAGCCCCAGCATTTT
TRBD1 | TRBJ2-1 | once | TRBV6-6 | CASSLLPGTDSSYNEQFF | TGTGCCAGCAGTCTCCTTCCCGGGACAGACAGCTCCTACAATGAGCAGTTCTTC
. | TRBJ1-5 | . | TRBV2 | CASSVRQGGFSNQPQHF | TGTGCCAGCAGTGTACGGCAGGGAGGATTTAGCAATCAGCCCCAGCATTTT
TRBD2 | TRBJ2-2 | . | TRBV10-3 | CAIRGERGGFGDTGELFF | TGTGCCATCCGAGGGGAGCGGGGGGGCTTCGGAGACACCGGGGAGCTGTTTTTT
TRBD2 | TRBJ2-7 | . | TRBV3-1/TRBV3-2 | CASSYSGANADEQYF | TGTGCCAGCAGCTATAGCGGGGCGAATGCGGACGAGCAGTACTTC
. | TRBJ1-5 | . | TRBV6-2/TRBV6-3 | CASSYAGGQPQHF | TGTGCCAGCAGTTACGCGGGGGGTCAGCCCCAGCATTTT
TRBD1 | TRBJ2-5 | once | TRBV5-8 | CASSLDFGTNRDRDRKTQYF | TGTGCCAGCAGCTTGGATTTTGGAACAAACCGGGACAGGGACAGAAAGACCCAGTACTTC
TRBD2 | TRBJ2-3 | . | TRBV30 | CAWTIGASGRTDTQYF | TGTGCCTGGACCATCGGGGCTAGCGGGCGAACAGATACGCAGTATTTT
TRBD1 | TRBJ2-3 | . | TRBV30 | CAWSVDRVGTDTQYF | TGTGCCTGGAGTGTCGACAGGGTGGGTACAGATACGCAGTATTTT
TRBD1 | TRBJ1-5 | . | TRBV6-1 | CASSEGTGYSNQPQHF | TGTGCCAGCAGTGAAGGGACAGGCTATAGCAATCAGCCCCAGCATTTT
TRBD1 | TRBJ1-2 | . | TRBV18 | CASSPPGKGARGYTF | TGTGCCAGCTCACCACCGGGGAAGGGGGCTCGTGGCTACACCTTC
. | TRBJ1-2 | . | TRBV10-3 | CAIFAGAEYNYGYTF | TGTGCCATCTTCGCAGGGGCTGAATATAACTATGGCTACACCTTC
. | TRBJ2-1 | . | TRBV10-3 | CAISVAGDEQFF | TGTGCCATCAGTGTTGCTGGAGATGAGCAGTTCTTC
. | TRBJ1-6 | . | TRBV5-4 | CASSSINTRNSPLHF | TGTGCCAGCAGCTCGATCAATACAAGAAATTCACCCCTCCACTTT
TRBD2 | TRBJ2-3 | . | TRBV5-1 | CASSYPTGLAGETDTQYF | TGCGCCAGCAGCTACCCGACGGGGCTAGCGGGGGAAACAGATACGCAGTATTTT